This T cell receptor beta chain was identified in a study of blood T cell repertoires in COVID-19. Per germline, CDR1 MRHNA and CDR2 SNTAGT. CDR3 length: 15 residues. V was pared by 6 bases and J by 0 bases, with 7 bases of the junction left unmatched. Original analysis: The assay estimated nucleated cells by amplifying reference gene primers. The data were produced by immunoSEQ multiplex PCR, yet TCRdb's version contains in-frame clones alone and is incomplete. V, J and clone size were drawn from that table, and D and trimming were deduced from the DNA. Among 300,000 to 350,000 clones, approximately 83% were seen once, and the ten largest hold around 2.1%. Participant age was about 18 to 100 years, and participants resided in roughly 25 US areas.

This clonotype originated in a man under 40 who had recovered from COVID-19. The sample taken for sequencing was PBMCs or T cells enriched from blood (not recorded which). V usage is TRBV6-4 and J usage is TRBJ1-2; 7 bases match TRBD1. The CDR3 nucleotides are TGTGCCAGCAGGGTTTTTGGACAGGCTAACTATGGCTACACCTTC. It yields the protein CASRVFGQANYGYTF.